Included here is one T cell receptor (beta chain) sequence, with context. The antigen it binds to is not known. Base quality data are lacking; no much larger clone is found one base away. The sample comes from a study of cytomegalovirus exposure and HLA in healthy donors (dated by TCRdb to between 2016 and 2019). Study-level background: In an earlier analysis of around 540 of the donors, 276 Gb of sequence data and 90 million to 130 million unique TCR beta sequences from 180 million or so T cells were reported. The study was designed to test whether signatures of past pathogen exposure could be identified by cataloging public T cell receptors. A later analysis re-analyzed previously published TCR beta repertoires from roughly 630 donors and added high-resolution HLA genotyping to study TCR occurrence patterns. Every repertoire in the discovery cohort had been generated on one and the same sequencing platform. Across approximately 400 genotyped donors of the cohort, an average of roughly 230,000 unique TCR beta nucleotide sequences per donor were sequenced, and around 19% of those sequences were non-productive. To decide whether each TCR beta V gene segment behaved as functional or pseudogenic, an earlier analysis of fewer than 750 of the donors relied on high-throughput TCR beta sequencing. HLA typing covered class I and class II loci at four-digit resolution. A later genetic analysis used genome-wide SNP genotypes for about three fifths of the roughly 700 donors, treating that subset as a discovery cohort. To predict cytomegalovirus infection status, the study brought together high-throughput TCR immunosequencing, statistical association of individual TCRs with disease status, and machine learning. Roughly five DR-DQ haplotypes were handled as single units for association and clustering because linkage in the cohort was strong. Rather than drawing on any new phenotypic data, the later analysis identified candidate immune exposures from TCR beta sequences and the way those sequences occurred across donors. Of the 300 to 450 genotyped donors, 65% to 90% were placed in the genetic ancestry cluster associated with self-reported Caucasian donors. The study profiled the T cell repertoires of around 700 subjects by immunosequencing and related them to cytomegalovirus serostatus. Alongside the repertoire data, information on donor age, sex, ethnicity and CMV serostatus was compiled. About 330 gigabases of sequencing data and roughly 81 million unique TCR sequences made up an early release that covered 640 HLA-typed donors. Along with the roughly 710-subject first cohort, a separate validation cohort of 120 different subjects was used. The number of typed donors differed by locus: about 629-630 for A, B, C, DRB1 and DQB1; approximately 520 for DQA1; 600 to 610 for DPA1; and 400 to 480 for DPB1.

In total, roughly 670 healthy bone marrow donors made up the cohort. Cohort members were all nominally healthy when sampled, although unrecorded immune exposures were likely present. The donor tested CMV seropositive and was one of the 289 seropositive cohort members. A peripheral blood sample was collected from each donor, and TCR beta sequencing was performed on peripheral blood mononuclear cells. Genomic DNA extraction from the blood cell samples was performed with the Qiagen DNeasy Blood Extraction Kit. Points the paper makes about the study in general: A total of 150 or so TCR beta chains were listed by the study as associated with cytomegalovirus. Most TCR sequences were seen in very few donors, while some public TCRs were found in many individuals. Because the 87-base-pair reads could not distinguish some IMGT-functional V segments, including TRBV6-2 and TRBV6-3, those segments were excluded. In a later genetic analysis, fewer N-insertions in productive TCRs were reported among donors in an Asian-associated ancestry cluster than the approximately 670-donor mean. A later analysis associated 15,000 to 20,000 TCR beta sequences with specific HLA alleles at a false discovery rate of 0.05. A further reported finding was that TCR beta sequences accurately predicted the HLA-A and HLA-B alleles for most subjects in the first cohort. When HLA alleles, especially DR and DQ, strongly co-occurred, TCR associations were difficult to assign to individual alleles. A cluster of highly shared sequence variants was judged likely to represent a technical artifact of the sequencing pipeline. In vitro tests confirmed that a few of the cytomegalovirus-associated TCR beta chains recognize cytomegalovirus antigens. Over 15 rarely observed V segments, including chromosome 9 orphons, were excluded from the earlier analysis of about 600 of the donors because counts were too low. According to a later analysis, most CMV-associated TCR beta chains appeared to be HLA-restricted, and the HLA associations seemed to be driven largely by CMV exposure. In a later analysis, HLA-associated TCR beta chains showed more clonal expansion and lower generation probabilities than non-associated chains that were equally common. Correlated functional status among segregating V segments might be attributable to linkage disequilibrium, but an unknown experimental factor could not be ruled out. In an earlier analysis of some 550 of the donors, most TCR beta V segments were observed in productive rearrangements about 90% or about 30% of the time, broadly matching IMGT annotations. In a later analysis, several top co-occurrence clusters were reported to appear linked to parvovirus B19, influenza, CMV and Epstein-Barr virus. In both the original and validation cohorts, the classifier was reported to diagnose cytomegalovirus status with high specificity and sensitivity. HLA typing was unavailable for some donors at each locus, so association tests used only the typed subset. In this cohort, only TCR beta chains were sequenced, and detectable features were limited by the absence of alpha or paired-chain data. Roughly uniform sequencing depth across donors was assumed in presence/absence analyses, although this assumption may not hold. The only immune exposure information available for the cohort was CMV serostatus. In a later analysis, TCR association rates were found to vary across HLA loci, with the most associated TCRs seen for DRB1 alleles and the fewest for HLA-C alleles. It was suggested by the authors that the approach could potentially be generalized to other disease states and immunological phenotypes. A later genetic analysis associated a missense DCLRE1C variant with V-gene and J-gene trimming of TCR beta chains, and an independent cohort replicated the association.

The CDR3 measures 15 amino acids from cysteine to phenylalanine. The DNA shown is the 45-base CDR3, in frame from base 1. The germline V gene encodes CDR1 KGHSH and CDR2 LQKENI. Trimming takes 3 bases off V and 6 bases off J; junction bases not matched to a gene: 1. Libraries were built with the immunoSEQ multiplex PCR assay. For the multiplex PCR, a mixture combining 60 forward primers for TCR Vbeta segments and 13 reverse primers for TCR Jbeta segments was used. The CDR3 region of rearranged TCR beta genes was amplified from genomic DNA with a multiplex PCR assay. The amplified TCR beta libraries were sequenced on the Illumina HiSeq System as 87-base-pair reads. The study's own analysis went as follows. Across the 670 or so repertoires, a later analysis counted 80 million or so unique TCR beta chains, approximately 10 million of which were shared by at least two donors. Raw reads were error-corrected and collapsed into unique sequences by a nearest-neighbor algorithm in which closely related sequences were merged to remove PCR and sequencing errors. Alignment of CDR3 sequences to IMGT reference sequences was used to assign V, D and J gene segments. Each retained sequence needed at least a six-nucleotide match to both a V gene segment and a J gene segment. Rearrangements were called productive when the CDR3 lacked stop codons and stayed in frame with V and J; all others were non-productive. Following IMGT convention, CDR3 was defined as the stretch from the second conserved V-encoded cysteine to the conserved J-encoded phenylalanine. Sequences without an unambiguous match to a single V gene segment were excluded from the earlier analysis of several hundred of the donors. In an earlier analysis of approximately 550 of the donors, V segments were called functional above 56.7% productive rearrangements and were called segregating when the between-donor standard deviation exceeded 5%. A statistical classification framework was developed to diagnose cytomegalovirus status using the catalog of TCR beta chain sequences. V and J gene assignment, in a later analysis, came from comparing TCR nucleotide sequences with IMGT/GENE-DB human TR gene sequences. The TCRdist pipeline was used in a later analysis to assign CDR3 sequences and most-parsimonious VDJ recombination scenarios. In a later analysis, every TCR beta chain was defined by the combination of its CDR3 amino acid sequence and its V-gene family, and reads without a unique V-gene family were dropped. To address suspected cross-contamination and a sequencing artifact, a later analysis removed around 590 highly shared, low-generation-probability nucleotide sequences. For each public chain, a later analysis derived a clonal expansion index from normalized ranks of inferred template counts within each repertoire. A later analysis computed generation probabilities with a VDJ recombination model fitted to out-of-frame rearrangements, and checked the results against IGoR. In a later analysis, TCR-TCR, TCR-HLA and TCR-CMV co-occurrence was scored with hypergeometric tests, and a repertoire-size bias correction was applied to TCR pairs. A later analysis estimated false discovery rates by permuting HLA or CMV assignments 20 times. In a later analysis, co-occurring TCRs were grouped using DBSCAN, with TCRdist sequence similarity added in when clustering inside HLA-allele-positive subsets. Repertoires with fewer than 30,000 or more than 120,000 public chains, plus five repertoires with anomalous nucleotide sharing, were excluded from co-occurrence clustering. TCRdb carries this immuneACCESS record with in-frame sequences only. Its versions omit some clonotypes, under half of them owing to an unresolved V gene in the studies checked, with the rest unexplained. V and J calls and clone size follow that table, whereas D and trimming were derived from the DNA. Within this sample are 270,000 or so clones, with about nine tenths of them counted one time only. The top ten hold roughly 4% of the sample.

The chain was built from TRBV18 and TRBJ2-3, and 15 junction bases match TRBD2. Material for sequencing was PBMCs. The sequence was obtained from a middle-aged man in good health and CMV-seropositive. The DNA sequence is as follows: TGTGCCAGCTCACCCGGACTAGCGGGAGGGGATACGCAGTATTTT. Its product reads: CASSPGLAGGDTQYF. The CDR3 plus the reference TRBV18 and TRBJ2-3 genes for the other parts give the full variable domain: NAGVMQNPRHLVRRRGQEARLRCSPMKGHSHVYWYRQLPEEGLKFMVYLQKENIIDESGMPKERFSAEFPKEGPSILRIQQVVRGDSAAYFCASSPGLAGGDTQYFGPGTRLTVL.